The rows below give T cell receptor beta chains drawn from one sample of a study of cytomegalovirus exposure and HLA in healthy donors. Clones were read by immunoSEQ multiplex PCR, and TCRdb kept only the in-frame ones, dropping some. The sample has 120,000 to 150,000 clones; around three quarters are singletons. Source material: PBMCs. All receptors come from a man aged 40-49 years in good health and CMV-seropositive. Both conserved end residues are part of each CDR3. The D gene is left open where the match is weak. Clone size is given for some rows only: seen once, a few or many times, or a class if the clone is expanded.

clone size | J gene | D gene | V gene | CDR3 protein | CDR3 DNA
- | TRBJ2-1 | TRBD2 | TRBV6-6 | CASGRANEQFF | TGTGCCAGCGGGAGGGCCAATGAGCAGTTCTTC
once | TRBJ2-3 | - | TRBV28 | CASTSLPTDTQYF | TGTGCCAGCACCAGTTTGCCCACAGATACGCAGTATTTT
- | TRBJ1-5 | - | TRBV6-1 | CASKRTGSNQPQHF | TGTGCCAGCAAACGTACAGGTAGCAATCAGCCCCAGCATTTT
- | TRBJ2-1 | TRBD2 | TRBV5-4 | CASSGGVSGTTQYNEQFF | TGTGCCAGCAGCGGGGGGGTTTCCGGGACTACCCAATACAATGAGCAGTTCTTC
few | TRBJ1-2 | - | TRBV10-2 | CASSESRLSYGYTF | TGCGCCAGCAGTGAGTCTAGACTAAGCTATGGCTACACCTTC
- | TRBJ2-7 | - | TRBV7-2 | CASSLSYEQYF | TGTGCCAGCAGCTTATCTTACGAGCAGTACTTC
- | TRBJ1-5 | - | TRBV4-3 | CASSQIGRGELHF | TGCGCCAGCAGCCAAATTGGGCGGGGTGAGTTGCATTTT
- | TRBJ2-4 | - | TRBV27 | CASSLSDIQYF | TGTGCCAGCAGCCTTAGCGACATTCAGTACTTC
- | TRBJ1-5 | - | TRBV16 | CASSQDSGNQPQHF | TGTGCCAGCAGCCAGGACAGTGGCAATCAGCCCCAGCATTTT
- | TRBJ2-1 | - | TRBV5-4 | CASSLGTSTANEQFF | TGTGCCAGCAGCTTGGGGACTTCTACTGCCAATGAGCAGTTCTTC
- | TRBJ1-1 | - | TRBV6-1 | CASRLNRVNTEAFF | TGTGCCAGCAGACTTAACAGGGTTAACACTGAAGCTTTCTTT
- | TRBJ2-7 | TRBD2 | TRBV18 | CASSSTGLAGEVDEQYF | TGTGCCAGCTCATCGACCGGACTAGCCGGAGAGGTGGACGAGCAGTACTTC
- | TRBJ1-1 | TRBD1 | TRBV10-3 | CAITTGLNTEAFF | TGTGCCATCACGACAGGGTTGAACACTGAAGCTTTCTTT
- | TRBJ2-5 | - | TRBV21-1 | CASRVFYPGLGWGETQYF | TGTGCCAGCAGAGTTTTTTACCCGGGACTAGGGTGGGGGGAGACCCAGTACTTC
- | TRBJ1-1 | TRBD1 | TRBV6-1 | CASSTGQESEAFF | TGTGCCAGCAGCACCGGACAGGAGTCTGAAGCTTTCTTT
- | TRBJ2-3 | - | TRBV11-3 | CASSYDTSDTQYF | TGTGCCAGCAGCTACGACACGTCAGATACGCAGTATTTT
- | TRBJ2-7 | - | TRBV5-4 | CASSLSGHPSYEQYF | TGTGCCAGCAGCTTGTCGGGACACCCCTCCTACGAGCAGTACTTC
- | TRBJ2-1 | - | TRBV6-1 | CASSETRVEINEQFF | TGTGCCAGCAGCGAGACTAGGGTGGAGATCAATGAGCAGTTCTTC
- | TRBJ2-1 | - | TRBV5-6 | CASSFQVDEQFF | TGTGCCAGCAGCTTTCAGGTGGATGAGCAGTTCTTC